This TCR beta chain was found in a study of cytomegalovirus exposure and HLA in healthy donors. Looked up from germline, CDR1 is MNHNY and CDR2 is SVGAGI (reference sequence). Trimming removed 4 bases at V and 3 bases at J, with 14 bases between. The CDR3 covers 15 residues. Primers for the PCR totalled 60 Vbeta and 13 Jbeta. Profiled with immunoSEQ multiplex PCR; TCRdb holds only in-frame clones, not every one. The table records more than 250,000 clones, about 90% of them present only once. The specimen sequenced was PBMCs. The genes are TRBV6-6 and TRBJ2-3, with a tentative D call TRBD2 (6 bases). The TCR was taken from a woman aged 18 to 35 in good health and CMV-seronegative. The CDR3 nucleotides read TGTGCCAGCAGTTCCTGGGACTCATTTACAGATACGCAGTATTTT. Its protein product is CASSSWDSFTDTQYF.